Listed below are T cell receptor beta chains from one sample, sequenced in a study of OX40 agonist ivuxolimab in advanced cancers. Assay: immunoSEQ multiplex PCR; the TCRdb copy retains only in-frame clones and omits some. The repertoire holds around 86,000 clones, with about 93% as singletons. Source: CD4+ or CD8+ T cells sorted from blood, taken in a trial of the OX40 agonist ivuxolimab. The source is an adult with an advanced solid tumor such as melanoma, head and neck, liver or kidney cancer. CDR3s include the opening cysteine and the closing phenylalanine or tryptophan. The D gene is left open where the match is weak. A clone size is listed for some rows: how often the clone was seen (once, few, many), or a class if it is expanded.

d_gene	abundance	v_gene	j_gene	CDR3nt	CDR3aa
.	.	TRBV27	TRBJ1-2	TGTGCCAGCAGTTTATCTTCAGGCTATGGCTACACCTTC	CASSLSSGYGYTF
.	once	TRBV6-5	TRBJ2-7	TGTGCCAGCAGTTACCCGGGATTCCTAGGGCACTACGAGCAGTACTTC	CASSYPGFLGHYEQYF
.	.	TRBV19	TRBJ2-7	TGTGCCAGTAGTTACGGGGGCAAGGGGGAGCAGTACTTC	CASSYGGKGEQYF
.	.	TRBV30	TRBJ1-1	TGTGCCTGGAGTGTCTTGAACACTGAAGCTTTCTTT	CAWSVLNTEAFF
TRBD2	.	TRBV5-4	TRBJ2-2	TGTGCCAGCAGGCAGGGACTAGCGGCCAGCGGGGAGCTGTTTTTT	CASRQGLAASGELFF
.	.	TRBV7-9	TRBJ1-3	TGTGCCAGCAGCTTAAATCCCAGGCAAGACTCTGGAAACACCATATATTTT	CASSLNPRQDSGNTIYF
TRBD2	.	TRBV6-6	TRBJ2-1	TGTGCCAGCAGTACTAGCGGGGGGGCAGCTGAGCAGTTCTTC	CASSTSGGAAEQFF
.	.	TRBV4-1	TRBJ1-6	TGCGCCAGCAGCCTGGGGGGTTCACCCCTCCACTTT	CASSLGGSPLHF
.	.	TRBV7-8	TRBJ2-2	TGTGCCAGCAGGGGCCTGGAGGGGCGTACCGGGGAGCTGTTTTTT	CASRGLEGRTGELFF
.	.	TRBV27	TRBJ1-1	TGTGCCAGCAGTTTCAGGCAGGGCGGGACTGAAGCTTTCTTT	CASSFRQGGTEAFF
.	.	TRBV4-3	TRBJ2-3	TGCGCCAGCAGCCAAGATGTCCCCACAGATACGCAGTATTTT	CASSQDVPTDTQYF
.	.	TRBV12-5	TRBJ2-6	TGTGCTAGTGGTTTGGTACGAGTAGGGGGGAGACTCTCTGGGGCCAACGTCCTGACTTTC	CASGLVRVGGRLSGANVLTF
TRBD1	once	TRBV19	TRBJ2-7	TGTGCCAGTAGTACCGGACAGGGTTCCTACGAGCAGTACTTC	CASSTGQGSYEQYF
.	.	TRBV14	TRBJ1-1	TGTGCCAGCAGCCAAAACCCTCGGGGCACTGAAGCTTTCTTT	CASSQNPRGTEAFF
TRBD2	.	TRBV25-1	TRBJ2-3	TGTGCCAGCAGTGAAAAAAGCGGCGGGAGCCCAGATACGCAGTATTTT	CASSEKSGGSPDTQYF
TRBD1	.	TRBV2	TRBJ2-3	TGTGCCAGCAGTGGACTGACAGGGAGCACAGATACGCAGTATTTT	CASSGLTGSTDTQYF
.	.	TRBV9	TRBJ2-2	TGTGCCAGCAGCGGCTCCCAGGGGCATTCCGGGGAGCTGTTTTTT	CASSGSQGHSGELFF
TRBD2	.	TRBV11-2	TRBJ2-1	TGTGCCAGCAGCCCTGGGACTAGCAATGAGCAGTTCTTC	CASSPGTSNEQFF
.	.	TRBV19	TRBJ2-7	TGTGCCAGTAGTATCTATCGGGACACCCATCGCGAGCAGTACTTC	CASSIYRDTHREQYF
.	.	TRBV10-2	TRBJ1-5	TGCGCCAGCAGTGAGTTCGGCCGGGACAATCAGCCCCAGCATTTT	CASSEFGRDNQPQHF
.	.	TRBV15	TRBJ1-5	TGTGCCACCAGCAGAGATCGGGCAGGGGGCAATCAGCCCCAGCATTTT	CATSRDRAGGNQPQHF
.	.	TRBV19	TRBJ2-2	TGTGCCAGTAGTATGGGGGGACTCACCGGGGAGCTGTTTTTT	CASSMGGLTGELFF
.	.	TRBV4-1	TRBJ1-5	TGCGCCAGCAGCCAAGTTGGCAATCAGCCCCAGCATTTT	CASSQVGNQPQHF
TRBD1	once	TRBV7-9	TRBJ1-1	TGTGCCACCTCCCCGGGACAGGGAATTAGGACTGAAGCTTTCTTT	CATSPGQGIRTEAFF
.	.	TRBV9	TRBJ2-3	TGTGCCAGCAGCGTAGAGGGTCGGGAGTTCCTCCCCCCGCAGTATTTT	CASSVEGREFLPPQYF
.	.	TRBV11-2	TRBJ2-7	TGTGCCAGCAGCTTAGGGAGAACCTACGAGCAGTACTTC	CASSLGRTYEQYF
.	.	TRBV14	TRBJ1-1	TGTGCCAGCAGCCCCCGTCGGGGGTGGGACACTGAAGCTTTCTTT	CASSPRRGWDTEAFF
.	.	TRBV4-1	TRBJ2-1	TGCGCCAGCAGCCAGGGGGCCAGGCCATTTAGCTCCTACAATGAGCAGTTCTTC	CASSQGARPFSSYNEQFF
.	.	TRBV4-3	TRBJ2-7	TGCGCCAGCAGCCAAGATTCGGCGAACTACGAGCAGTACTTC	CASSQDSANYEQYF
.	.	TRBV5-1	TRBJ1-2	TGCGCCAGCAGCTTTGCGGAGGAAGGGCGGCAGCTCTATGGCTACACCTTC	CASSFAEEGRQLYGYTF
.	.	TRBV19	TRBJ1-1	TGTGCCAGTAGTTCCGACAGGAACACTGAAGCTTTCTTT	CASSSDRNTEAFF
TRBD1	.	TRBV14	TRBJ2-7	TGTGCCAGCAGCGCGCGGACAGGCTCCTACGAGCAGTACTTC	CASSARTGSYEQYF
.	.	TRBV7-8	TRBJ1-1	TGTGCCAGCAGCGGAGAGGTACAGGTCTTAGTGGCTGAAGCTTTCTTT	CASSGEVQVLVAEAFF
.	.	TRBV27	TRBJ1-5	TGTGCCAGCAGTTTATCATTGATGAGCAATCAGCCCCAGCATTTT	CASSLSLMSNQPQHF
.	.	TRBV4-3	TRBJ2-6	TGCGCCAGCAGCCAAGATCGCGCAGGGAGCGGTTCTGGGGCCAACGTCCTGACTTTC	CASSQDRAGSGSGANVLTF
TRBD2	once	TRBV4-1	TRBJ2-7	TGCGCCAGCAGCCAAGAGCCGGGACTAGCGGCCTACGAGCAGTACTTC	CASSQEPGLAAYEQYF
TRBD1	.	TRBV5-1	TRBJ2-7	TGCGCCAGCAGCTTGCGGGACAGGGCCTACGAGCAGTACTTC	CASSLRDRAYEQYF
TRBD2	.	TRBV9	TRBJ2-3	TGTGCCAGCAGCGTAACGGGAGGCCCAGATACGCAGTATTTT	CASSVTGGPDTQYF
.	.	TRBV7-2	TRBJ1-2	TGTGCCAGCAGCTTAGAGGGTTATGGCTACACCTTC	CASSLEGYGYTF
TRBD1	.	TRBV29-1	TRBJ1-1	TGCAGCGTTGACAAGACAGGGGGCACCACTGAAGCTTTCTTT	CSVDKTGGTTEAFF
.	.	TRBV21-1	TRBJ2-2	TGTGCCAGCAGCAAAGTACGGGGAGTTCGCGGGGAGCTGTTTTTT	CASSKVRGVRGELFF
.	.	TRBV9	TRBJ1-1	TGTGCCAGCAGCGCCGGGGGGAACACTGAAGCTTTCTTT	CASSAGGNTEAFF
TRBD2	.	TRBV18	TRBJ2-3	TGTGCCAGCTCACCACCGGGGGGGAGCAAGATAGATACGCAGTATTTT	CASSPPGGSKIDTQYF
TRBD1	.	TRBV9	TRBJ2-1	TGTGCCAGCACCGACAGGGGCGGAAATGAGCAGTTCTTC	CASTDRGGNEQFF
.	.	TRBV9	TRBJ2-7	TGTGCCAGCAGCTTAGGGGACAACTCCTACGAGCAGTACTTC	CASSLGDNSYEQYF
TRBD1	.	TRBV11-2	TRBJ2-7	TGTGCCAGCAGCCCCGGGACAGGAGGCTACGAGCAGTACTTC	CASSPGTGGYEQYF
.	.	TRBV14	TRBJ2-7	TGTGCCAGCAGCCCTCGGGGACTCGTAAGGGAGCAGTACTTC	CASSPRGLVREQYF
TRBD1	.	TRBV19	TRBJ1-5	TGTGCCAGTAGTCGAACAGGGGGAGGGAGGCCCCAGCATTTT	CASSRTGGGRPQHF
.	.	TRBV21-1	TRBJ1-1	TGTGCCAGCAGCAAAGACGGCCGGGCTTTCTTT	CASSKDGRAFF
TRBD2	.	TRBV7-8	TRBJ2-3	TGTGCCAGCAGCTTCGGTGGGAGGGCTAGCGGGAGAGTCGCAGATACGCAGTATTTT	CASSFGGRASGRVADTQYF
.	.	TRBV28	TRBJ1-4	TGTGCCAGCAGTTCCATTATCATGACCGCCGTTAATGAAAAACTGTTTTTT	CASSSIIMTAVNEKLFF
.	.	TRBV5-1	TRBJ2-7	TGCGCCAGCAGCTTGGAAAGCTCCTACGAGCAGTACTTC	CASSLESSYEQYF
TRBD1	.	TRBV7-6	TRBJ2-7	TGTGCCAGCAGCTTAAGGTCGGGGACAGGGTTTAGCTCCTACGAGCAGTACTTC	CASSLRSGTGFSSYEQYF
TRBD1	.	TRBV28	TRBJ2-1	TGTGCCAGCAGTTTGGGTCGGCAGGGGGTATGGCCCTCCTACAATGAGCAGTTCTTC	CASSLGRQGVWPSYNEQFF
.	.	TRBV5-1	TRBJ2-7	TGCGCCAGCAGCTTGGGCCGTCTGGCGAGCTCCTACGAGCAGTACTTC	CASSLGRLASSYEQYF
.	.	TRBV9	TRBJ2-1	TGTGCCAGCAGCGTAGGATCGGGTAATGAGCAGTTCTTC	CASSVGSGNEQFF
.	.	TRBV28	TRBJ2-3	TGTGCCAGCAGTACCAGACAGGTTAGCACAGATACGCAGTATTTT	CASSTRQVSTDTQYF
.	.	TRBV2	TRBJ1-1	TGTGCCAGCAGGGGATATACAGGAGTGAACACTGAAGCTTTCTTT	CASRGYTGVNTEAFF
TRBD2	.	TRBV15	TRBJ2-7	TGTGCCACCAGCAGAGATGAGCGGGGGAGATCCTACGAGCAGTACTTC	CATSRDERGRSYEQYF
.	.	TRBV7-2	TRBJ2-3	TGTGCCAGCAGCACGGGCCGATCTAGCACAGATACGCAGTATTTT	CASSTGRSSTDTQYF